The sequence of this T cell receptor (beta chain) was determined in a study of blood T cell repertoires in COVID-19. Germline V gene data show CDR1 as SGHTS and CDR2 as YDEGEE. Trimming took off 0 bases at V and 2 bases at J, with 7 bases between the two ends. CDR3 size: 14 residues. The repertoire was sequenced with immunoSEQ multiplex PCR; TCRdb's copy has only in-frame clones and lacks some. This sample carries about 210,000 clones, 81% of them seen once, and the ten largest clones take more than 8.5%. Of note for this clone: This specimen includes other DNA sequences encoding the same CDR3.

Donors were grouped by their self-reported clinical history. The receptor comes from a woman in her forties or fifties with acute COVID-19. This chain connects TRBV5-8 to TRBJ2-3; maybe TRBD1 (5 bases). Sequenced input: PBMCs or T cells enriched from blood (not recorded which). In nucleotides, the CDR3 is TGTGCCAGCAGCTTGGCACAGGACACAGATACGCAGTATTTT. Its translation is CASSLAQDTDTQYF.